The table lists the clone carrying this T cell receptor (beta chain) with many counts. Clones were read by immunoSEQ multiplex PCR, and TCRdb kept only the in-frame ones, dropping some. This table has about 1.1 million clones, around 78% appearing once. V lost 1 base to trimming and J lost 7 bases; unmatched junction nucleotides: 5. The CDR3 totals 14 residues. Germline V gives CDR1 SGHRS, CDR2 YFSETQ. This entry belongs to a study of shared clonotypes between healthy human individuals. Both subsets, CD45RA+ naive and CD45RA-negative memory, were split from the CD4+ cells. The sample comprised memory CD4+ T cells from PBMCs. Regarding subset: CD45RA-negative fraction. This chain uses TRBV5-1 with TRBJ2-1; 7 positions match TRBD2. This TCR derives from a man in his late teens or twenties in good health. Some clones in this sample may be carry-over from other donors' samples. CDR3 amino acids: CASSLNNGGNEQFF. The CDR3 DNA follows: TGCGCCAGCAGCTTGAATAACGGGGGGAATGAGCAGTTCTTC.